This is a list of T cell receptor beta chains from one sample in a study of shared clonotypes between healthy human individuals. Only in-frame clones appear in the TCRdb table, and some are missing; sequencing was by immunoSEQ multiplex PCR. This sample has hundreds of thousands of clones, with 80% to 95% found just once. Sequenced: naive CD8+ T cells sorted from blood. These receptors all come from a man aged 25-45 years in good health. Each CDR3 is given with its conserved first and last residue. The order of the fields is V gene, clone size, D gene, J gene, CDR3 protein, CDR3 DNA. D genes are given only for firm matches. Clone sizes are given selectively: once, few, many, or a class where the clone is expanded.

TRBV7-8	.	.	TRBJ2-7	CASSASLVFEQYF	TGTGCCAGCAGCGCCTCACTAGTTTTCGAGCAGTACTTC
TRBV27	.	.	TRBJ2-1	CASGSVGDEQFF	TGTGCCAGCGGGTCAGTCGGCGATGAGCAGTTCTTC
TRBV29-1	.	TRBD2	TRBJ2-1	CSVEGIVAGEGEQFF	TGCAGCGTTGAAGGTATAGTAGCGGGAGAGGGTGAGCAGTTCTTC
TRBV5-5	.	.	TRBJ2-4	CASSLADSQGLLAKNIQYF	TGTGCCAGCAGCTTGGCCGACAGTCAGGGCCTTTTAGCCAAAAACATTCAGTACTTC
TRBV7-9	.	.	TRBJ1-3	CASSLVDRSKGNTIYF	TGTGCCAGCAGCTTAGTTGACAGGTCGAAAGGAAACACCATATATTTT
TRBV6-1	.	.	TRBJ2-7	CASPGFNF	TGTGCCAGTCCGGGTTTTAACTTC
TRBV4-1	.	TRBD1	TRBJ1-1	CASSPLDRDAEAFF	TGCGCCAGCAGCCCTCTAGACAGGGACGCTGAAGCTTTCTTT
TRBV27	.	TRBD1	TRBJ2-7	CASSFLAGQASYEQYF	TGTGCCAGCAGTTTTTTGGCTGGACAGGCGTCCTACGAGCAGTACTTC
TRBV28	once	TRBD1	TRBJ1-1	CASSLGQGWGNTEAFF	TGTGCCAGCAGCCTGGGACAGGGATGGGGGAACACTGAAGCTTTCTTT
TRBV7-6	.	.	TRBJ2-2	CASSTQGENTGELFF	TGTGCCAGCAGCACCCAGGGAGAGAACACCGGGGAGCTGTTTTTT
TRBV7-9	.	.	TRBJ2-1	CASSPTYNEQFF	TGTGCCAGCAGTCCAACCTACAATGAGCAGTTCTTC
TRBV11-2	.	.	TRBJ2-7	CASSATAGAAYEQYF	TGTGCCAGCAGCGCGACCGCTGGGGCTGCCTACGAGCAGTACTTC
TRBV15	.	.	TRBJ2-7	CATSRGTSSVYEQYF	TGTGCCACCAGCAGAGGTACCTCTAGCGTCTACGAGCAGTACTTC